Presented here are 27 T cell receptor beta chains from one specimen sequenced in a study of beta chain features in type 1 diabetes (dated by TCRdb to 2016 to 2019). Libraries came from the immunoSEQ multiplex PCR assay. The entire isolated RNA was reverse transcribed using the High Capacity cDNA Reverse Transcription Kit, and thus expressed TCRB transcripts were sequenced. TCRdb's version of the immuneACCESS table is confined to in-frame rearrangements and falls short of the full clone set. An unresolved V gene accounts for under half of the shortfall where checked; the remainder is of unknown origin. Recorded for this sample are 250,000 to 350,000 clones; 11% of them occurred a single time. The top ten hold about 0.015% of the sample. The sequencing input was naive CD4+ T cells from blood. The cell subset or site label, read with the paper, signifies: true naive CD4+ T cells. The receptors originated from a woman in her 30s in good health.

The rearrangement links TRBV14 to TRBJ2-5; TRBD1 agrees at 9 bases. The germline V gene encodes CDR1 SGHDN and CDR2 FVKESK. V shed 0 bases, J shed 5 bases, and the junction held 7 bases outside the gene matches. The CDR3 contains 16 residues. CDR3 nucleotide sequence: TGTGCCAGCAGCCAAGATCCCGGGACAGGGAGGGAGACCCAGTACTTC. Amino acids: CASSQDPGTGRETQYF.

The chain has TRBV27 and TRBJ2-1, with 11 nucleotides matching TRBD2. V trimming: 0 bases; J trimming: 6 bases; junction bases outside the gene matches: 10. Germline loops: CDR1 MNHEY, CDR2 SMNVEV (reference sequence). The CDR3 sequence is 18 residues long. The CDR3 DNA reads as TGTGCCAGCAGTTTATCGGTATGGGGGACTAGCGGACTCAATGAGCAGTTCTTC. Translating gives CASSLSVWGTSGLNEQFF.

The chain has TRBV5-4 and TRBJ2-3, with TRBD1 matching 8 bases. V shed 4 bases and J 6 bases; nucleotides not matched to a gene: 7. The CDR3 consists of 14 residues. Germline V gives CDR1 SGHNT, CDR2 YYREEE (reference sequence). The DNA of the CDR3 is TGTGCCAGCAGCCTCGGACAGGGTGGGGATACGCAGTATTTT. The encoded protein is CASSLGQGGDTQYF.

The V and J genes are TRBV27 and TRBJ2-2; D may be TRBD2 (6 bases). Germline values: CDR1 MNHEY, CDR2 SMNVEV (reference sequence). Deletions cut 3 bases from V and 5 bases from J, with 13 bases between. The CDR3 has 15 residues. CDR3 loop: CASSFGGAGTGELFF. In DNA form, the CDR3 reads TGTGCCAGCAGTTTTGGAGGGGCGGGGACCGGGGAGCTGTTTTTT.

This clone has only a few counts. The chain combines TRBV2 with TRBJ2-2; TRBD1 matches at 9 bases. Trimming took 6 bases from V and 5 from J; bases not matched to a gene: 10. CDR3 length equals 16 residues. Germline-derived CDR1 and CDR2 are SNHLY and FYNNEI. The CDR3 protein is CASSSSGTGITGELFF. The CDR3 DNA reads as TGTGCCAGCAGCTCCTCGGGGACAGGGATAACCGGGGAGCTGTTTTTT.

The chain joins TRBV18 to TRBJ1-5, with D possibly TRBD1 on 5 matching bases. CDR1 KGHSH and CDR2 LQKENI come from the germline V gene. Between the trimmed V and J ends, which lost 1 base and 10 bases, there was a span of 14 bases. The CDR3 is 14 residues long. This chain's CDR3 is CASSPQETELPQHF. For the CDR3, the DNA is TGTGCCAGCTCACCACAGGAGACAGAATTACCCCAGCATTTT.

J is TRBJ1-1 and V is TRBV18; 10 nucleotides align to TRBD1. J lost 4 bases, V lost 3 bases, and 11 bases had no gene match. The CDR3 is made up of 17 amino acids. Germline V gene lookup returns CDR1 KGHSH and CDR2 LQKENI. The CDR3 spells CASSPRPGTGDRTEAFF. CDR3 nucleotide sequence: TGTGCCAGCTCACCTCGTCCCGGGACAGGGGATCGCACTGAAGCTTTCTTT.

The chain uses TRBV28 and TRBJ1-5; maybe TRBD1 (6 bases). V shed 3 bases and J shed 2 bases, with 14 bases lying between them. Germline CDR1 is MDHEN and CDR2 is SYDVKM. The length of the CDR3 is 16 residues. CDR3 sequence: CASSLRGRIGNQPQHF. The CDR3 region has the DNA TGTGCCAGCAGTTTGAGGGGGAGAATCGGCAATCAGCCCCAGCATTTT.

Only a few counts were recorded for this clone. The CDR3 DNA follows: TGCGCCAGCAGCCTGGACAGGGGGCGGTTCCCCGGGGAGCTGTTTTTT. Its translation: CASSLDRGRFPGELFF. This rearrangement joins TRBV5-1 to TRBJ2-2; 11 nucleotides match TRBD1. Germline-derived CDR1 and CDR2 are SGHRS and YFSETQ. After removal of 4 bases from V and 6 bases from J, the junction contained 8 bases not matched to a gene. The CDR3 has 16 residues.

This clone was picked up a small number of times. The rearrangement links TRBV9 to TRBJ2-1; the D gene is possibly TRBD2 (6 bases). The germline V gene encodes CDR1 SGDLS and CDR2 YYNGEE. V lost 3 bases, J lost 8 bases, and 18 bases lay in between. The CDR3 is made up of 15 amino acids. CDR3 in amino acids: CASSGTGTPDHEQFF. The CDR3 region has the DNA TGTGCCAGCAGCGGGACCGGGACTCCGGACCATGAGCAGTTCTTC.

This clone has only a few counts. The rearrangement links TRBV29-1 to TRBJ1-1, with D uncertain. The germline CDR1 and CDR2 sequences are SQVTM and ANQGSEA. CDR3 length: 13 amino acids. V was shortened by 5 bases and J by 1 base, with 11 bases between the two germline ends. This CDR3 is CSVKGQENTEAFF. CDR3 in DNA: TGCAGCGTTAAAGGGCAGGAGAACACTGAAGCTTTCTTT.

This clone was found a few times. Other DNA sequences in this sample translate to the same CDR3. V gene TRBV18 combines with J gene TRBJ1-1; the match to TRBD1 covers 7 bases. This CDR3 region has 14 residues. Germline-derived CDR1 and CDR2 are KGHSH and LQKENI. Losses at the gene ends were 3 bases for V and 1 base for J; bases not matched to a gene: 2. Here the CDR3 reads CASSPGQQNTEAFF. The CDR3 DNA sequence: TGTGCCAGCTCACCGGGACAGCAGAACACTGAAGCTTTCTTT.

This clone was seen more than once but under ten times. This chain joins TRBV4-3 and TRBJ2-7; 9 bases map to TRBD1. J gave up 0 bases and V 0 bases, and 6 bases lay outside the gene matches. This CDR3 contains 17 residues. CDR1 is LGHNA, CDR2 YSLEER, per germline. This chain's CDR3 is CASSQETGGRHSYEQYF. In DNA form, the CDR3 reads TGCGCCAGCAGCCAAGAAACAGGGGGCCGTCACTCCTACGAGCAGTACTTC.

The rearrangement links TRBV28 to TRBJ2-6; 12 nucleotides match TRBD1. This CDR3 region has 18 residues. The germline V gene has CDR1 MDHEN and CDR2 SYDVKM. V lost 4 bases, J lost 2 bases, and 6 bases stayed unmatched. The DNA for the CDR3 is TGTGCCAGCAGTTCTCCCGGGACAGGGGGCACTGGGGCCAACGTCCTGACTTTC. Its protein is CASSSPGTGGTGANVLTF.

The gene calls are TRBV13 and TRBJ1-4, with 7 bases aligning to TRBD1. V was clipped by 0 bases and J by 1 base; unmatched bases: 11. Germline lookup yields CDR1 PRHDT and CDR2 FYEKMQ (reference sequence). The CDR3 covers 19 residues. This chain's CDR3 is CASSLGGWDRGRTNEKLFF. The CDR3 coding sequence is TGTGCCAGCAGCTTAGGCGGGTGGGACAGAGGACGAACTAATGAAAAACTGTTTTTT.

This clone was counted only a few times. The J gene is TRBJ2-1, the V gene TRBV7-2, with 9 bases lining up with TRBD2. J gave up 4 bases and V 2 bases, and 12 bases lay outside the gene matches. CDR3 length: 18 residues. CDR1 and CDR2 (germline): SGHTA, FQGNSA. This CDR3 is CASSLSGRFPTLYNEQFF. CDR3 in DNA: TGTGCCAGCAGCTTAAGCGGGAGGTTCCCAACGCTTTACAATGAGCAGTTCTTC.

This clone has just a few counts. The chain employs TRBV2 and TRBJ1-1; no clear D gene. CDR3 length: 13 residues. The germline V gene has CDR1 SNHLY and CDR2 FYNNEI. V lost 6 bases and J 1 base, leaving 9 bases between the germline ends. DNA for the CDR3: TGTGCCAGCAGGTATGACAAGAACACTGAAGCTTTCTTT. Protein sequence: CASRYDKNTEAFF.

This clone was found a few times. The chain is built from TRBV28 and TRBJ2-1; 8 nucleotides line up with TRBD1. Germline trimming cut 5 bases from V and 3 bases from J; bases unmatched to any gene: 6. There are 15 residues in the CDR3. Looked up from germline, CDR1 is MDHEN and CDR2 is SYDVKM. The CDR3 loop reads CASSKTGVLYNEQFF. In nucleotides, the CDR3 is TGTGCCAGCAGTAAGACAGGGGTGCTCTACAATGAGCAGTTCTTC.

This clone has just a few counts. This chain joins TRBV11-1 and TRBJ2-7; D is perhaps TRBD1 (7 bases). Between the trimmed V and J ends, which lost 4 bases and 3 bases, there was a span of 13 bases. CDR1 and CDR2 from the germline V gene are SGHAT and FQDESV (reference sequence). This CDR3 has 14 amino acids. Here the CDR3 reads CASSSGTAGYEQYF. As DNA, the CDR3 is TGTGCCAGCAGCTCCGGGACAGCGGGCTACGAGCAGTACTTC. The whole variable domain, filled in from reference TRBV11-1 and TRBJ2-7, reads EAEVAQSPRYKITEKSQAVAFWCDPISGHATLYWYRQILGQGPELLVQFQDESVVDDSQLPKDRFSAERLKGVDSTLKIQPAELGDSAMYLCASSSGTAGYEQYFGPGTRLTVT.

This clone was seen a handful of times. The gene calls are TRBV10-3 and TRBJ2-5; the match to TRBD1 covers 8 bases. From germline, CDR1 is ENHRY and CDR2 SYGVKD. Germline trimming cut 3 bases from V and 2 bases from J; bases unmatched to any gene: 2. There are 14 residues in the CDR3. CDR3 in amino acids: CAISETGGQETQYF. CDR3 nucleotides: TGTGCCATCAGTGAAACAGGGGGTCAAGAGACCCAGTACTTC.

This clone was seen only a few times. V usage is TRBV7-2 and J usage is TRBJ2-3; tentative D call: TRBD1 (7 bases). Trimming stripped 5 bases from V and 4 bases from J, with 22 bases between. Looked up from germline, CDR1 is SGHTA and CDR2 is FQGNSA. The CDR3 is made up of 17 amino acids. DNA of the CDR3: TGTGCCAGCAGCAAAATCTTGGGACAGCCGGGGGCAGATACGCAGTATTTT. Protein sequence: CASSKILGQPGADTQYF.

The V call is TRBV5-1, the J call TRBJ2-7; 14 bases line up with TRBD2. The CDR3 is made up of 15 amino acids. V lost 4 bases, J lost 3 bases, and 3 bases stayed unmatched. CDR1 SGHRS and CDR2 YFSETQ come from the germline V gene. Here the CDR3 DNA reads TGCGCCAGCAGCACGGGACTAGCGGGAGACTACGAGCAGTACTTC. This gives the protein CASSTGLAGDYEQYF.

The chain carries TRBV7-2 and TRBJ2-1; no clear D gene. CDR1 SGHTA and CDR2 FQGNSA come from the germline V gene. Trimming removed 2 bases at V and 8 bases at J, with 13 bases between. There are 14 residues in the CDR3. The CDR3 spells CASSLKLFPDEQFF. CDR3 sequence (DNA): TGTGCCAGCAGCTTAAAGCTGTTCCCCGATGAGCAGTTCTTC. Combining the CDR3 with reference TRBV7-2 and TRBJ2-1 gives the whole variable domain GAGVSQSPSNKVTEKGKDVELRCDPISGHTALYWYRQSLGQGLEFLIYFQGNSAPDKSGLPSDRFSAERTGGSVSTLTIQRTQQEDSAVYLCASSLKLFPDEQFFGPGTRLTVL.

The rearrangement links TRBV19 to TRBJ2-3, with 8 bases that match TRBD2. This CDR3 is 14 amino acids long. With 7 bases clipped from V and 3 bases from J, the junction kept 6 bases outside the gene matches. CDR1 LNHDA and CDR2 SQIVND come from the germline V gene (reference sequence). CDR3 amino acids: CASMRTSRTDTQYF. The CDR3, as DNA: TGTGCCAGTATGAGGACTAGCCGTACAGATACGCAGTATTTT.

The chain employs TRBV29-1 and TRBJ2-1, with D possibly matching TRBD2 (6 bases). Trimming took off 7 bases at V and 2 bases at J, with 15 bases between the two ends. CDR3 size: 14 residues. Germline-derived CDR1 and CDR2 are SQVTM and ANQGSEA. The CDR3 spells CSGKIADPYNEQFF. CDR3 DNA sequence: TGCAGCGGAAAAATAGCGGACCCCTACAATGAGCAGTTCTTC.

The chain carries TRBV30 and TRBJ1-5, with 8 bases aligning to TRBD1. The trim removed 6 bases at V and 4 bases at J, leaving 5 bases unmatched. Germline-derived CDR1 and CDR2 are GTSNPN and SVGIG (reference sequence). CDR3 length: 13 amino acids. CDR3: CACETGENQPQHF. The CDR3 region has the DNA TGTGCCTGTGAGACAGGGGAAAATCAGCCCCAGCATTTT.

This clone has a handful of counts. The chain recombines TRBV7-9 with TRBJ1-4; maybe TRBD1 (6 bases). This CDR3 is built from 15 residues. Germline assignment: CDR1 SEHNR and CDR2 FQNEAQ (reference sequence). Trimming removed 1 base from V and 7 bases from J, with 13 bases in between. CDR3 protein: CASSLDTGSGEKLFF. For the CDR3, the DNA is TGTGCCAGCAGCTTAGACACAGGGTCGGGTGAAAAACTGTTTTTT. The full variable domain, in which reference TRBV7-9 and TRBJ1-4 provide the parts outside the CDR3, is DTGVSQNPRHKITKRGQNVTFRCDPISEHNRLYWYRQTLGQGPEFLTYFQNEAQLEKSRLLSDRFSAERPKGSFSTLEIQRTEQGDSAMYLCASSLDTGSGEKLFFGSGTQLSVL.